This TCR beta chain comes out of a study of cytotoxic CD8 clonotypes in ibrutinib-treated CLL. About the research overall: Response samples were taken after a median around 11 months of treatment, range 6 to 36. General observations from the study: Sampling schedules were unmatched across sustained-remission and progressing patients. Before falling back toward baseline at progression, clonality had risen at the time of ibrutinib response.

Germline loops: CDR1 MDHEN, CDR2 SYDVKM. V gave up 8 bases and J gave up 3 bases, with 16 bases separating them. The length of the CDR3 is 15 residues. Details on this clone: No antigen is known for it.

The data were produced by immunoSEQ multiplex PCR, yet TCRdb's version contains in-frame clones alone and is incomplete. Of tens of thousands of clones detected, 90% appear once; the ten largest clones hold 2.5% to 3.5%. This receptor was identified in a human donor with chronic lymphocytic leukemia. The chain has TRBV28 and TRBJ1-4; D not certain. The sample consisted of PBMCs, taken after 12 months of ibrutinib treatment. CDR3: CASSSTRAANEKLFF. CDR3 sequence (DNA): TGTGCCAGCTCATCCACGAGGGCGGCTAATGAAAAACTGTTTTTT.